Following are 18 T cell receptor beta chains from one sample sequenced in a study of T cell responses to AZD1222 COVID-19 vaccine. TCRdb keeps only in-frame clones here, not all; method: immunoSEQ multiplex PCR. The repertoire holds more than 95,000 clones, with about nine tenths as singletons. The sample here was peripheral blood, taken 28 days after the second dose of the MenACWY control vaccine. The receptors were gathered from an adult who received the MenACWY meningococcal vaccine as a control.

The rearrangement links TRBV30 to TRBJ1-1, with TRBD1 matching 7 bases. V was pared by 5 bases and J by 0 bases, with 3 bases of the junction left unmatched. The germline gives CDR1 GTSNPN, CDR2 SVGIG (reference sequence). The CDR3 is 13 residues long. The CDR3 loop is CAWSTGLNTEAFF. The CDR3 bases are TGTGCCTGGTCGACAGGGTTGAACACTGAAGCTTTCTTT.

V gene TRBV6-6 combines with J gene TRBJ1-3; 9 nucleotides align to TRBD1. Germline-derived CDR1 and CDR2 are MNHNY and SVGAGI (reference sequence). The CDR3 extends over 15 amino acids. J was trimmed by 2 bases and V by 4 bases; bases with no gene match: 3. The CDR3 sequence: CASSWGQGPGNTIYF. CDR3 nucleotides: TGTGCCAGCAGTTGGGGACAGGGACCTGGAAACACCATATATTTT.

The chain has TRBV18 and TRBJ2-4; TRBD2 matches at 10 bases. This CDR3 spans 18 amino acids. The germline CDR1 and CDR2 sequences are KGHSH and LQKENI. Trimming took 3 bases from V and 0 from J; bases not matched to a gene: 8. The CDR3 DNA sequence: TGTGCCAGCTCACCTCCAGCGGGGGGGCGTATAGCCAAAAACATTCAGTACTTC. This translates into CASSPPAGGRIAKNIQYF. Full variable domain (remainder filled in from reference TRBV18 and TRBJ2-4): NAGVMQNPRHLVRRRGQEARLRCSPMKGHSHVYWYRQLPEEGLKFMVYLQKENIIDESGMPKERFSAEFPKEGPSILRIQQVVRGDSAAYFCASSPPAGGRIAKNIQYFGAGTRLSVL.

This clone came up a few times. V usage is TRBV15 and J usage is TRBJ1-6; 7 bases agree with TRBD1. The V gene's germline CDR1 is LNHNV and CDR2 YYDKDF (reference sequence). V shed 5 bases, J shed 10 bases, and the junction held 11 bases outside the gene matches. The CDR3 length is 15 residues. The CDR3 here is CATSGQTGQRSPLHF. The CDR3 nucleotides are TGTGCCACCAGCGGACAGACAGGGCAACGGTCACCCCTCCACTTT. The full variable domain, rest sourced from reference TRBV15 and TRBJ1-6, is DAMVIQNPRYQVTQFGKPVTLSCSQTLNHNVMYWYQQKSSQAPKLLFHYYDKDFNNEADTPDNFQSRRPNTSFCFLDIRSPGLGDTAMYLCATSGQTGQRSPLHFGNGTRLTVT.

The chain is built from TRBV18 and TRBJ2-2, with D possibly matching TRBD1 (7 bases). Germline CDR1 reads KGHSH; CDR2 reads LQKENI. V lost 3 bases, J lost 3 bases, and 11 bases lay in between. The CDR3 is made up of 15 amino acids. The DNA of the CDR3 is TGTGCCAGCTCACCGTCCAGGGGGGACACCGGGGAGCTGTTTTTT. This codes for CASSPSRGDTGELFF.

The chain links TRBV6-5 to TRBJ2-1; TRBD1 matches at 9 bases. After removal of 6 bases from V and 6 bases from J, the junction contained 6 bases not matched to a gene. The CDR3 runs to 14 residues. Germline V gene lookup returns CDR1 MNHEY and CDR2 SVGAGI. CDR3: CASRDRGGRNEQFF. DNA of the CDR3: TGTGCCAGCAGGGACAGGGGTGGGCGCAATGAGCAGTTCTTC.

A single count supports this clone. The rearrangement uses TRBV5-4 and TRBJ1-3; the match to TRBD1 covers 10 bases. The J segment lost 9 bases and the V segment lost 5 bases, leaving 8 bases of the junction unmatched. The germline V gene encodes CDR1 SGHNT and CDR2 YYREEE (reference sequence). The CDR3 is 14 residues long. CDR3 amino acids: CASRPGTGASTIYF. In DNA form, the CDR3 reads TGTGCCAGCAGGCCCGGGACAGGGGCCAGCACCATATATTTT.

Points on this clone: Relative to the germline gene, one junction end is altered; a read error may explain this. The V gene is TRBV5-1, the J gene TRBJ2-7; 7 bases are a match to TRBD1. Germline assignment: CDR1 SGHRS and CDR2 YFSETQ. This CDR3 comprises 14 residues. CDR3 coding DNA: TGCGCCAGCAGCTTGCGGGACAGCTTATACGGGCAGTACTTC. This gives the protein CASSLRDSLYGQYF.

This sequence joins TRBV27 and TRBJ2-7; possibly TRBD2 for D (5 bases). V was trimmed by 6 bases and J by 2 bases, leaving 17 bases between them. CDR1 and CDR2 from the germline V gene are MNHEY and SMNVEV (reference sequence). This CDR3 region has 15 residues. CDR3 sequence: CASSRGLSTAYEQYF. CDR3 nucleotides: TGTGCCAGCAGCCGCGGACTGAGCACGGCCTACGAGCAGTACTTC.

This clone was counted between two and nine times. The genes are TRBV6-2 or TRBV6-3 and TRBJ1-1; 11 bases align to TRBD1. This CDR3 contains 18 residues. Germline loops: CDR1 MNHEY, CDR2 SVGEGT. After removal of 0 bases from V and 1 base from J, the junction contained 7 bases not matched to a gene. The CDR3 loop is CASSYSRTGGARNTEAFF. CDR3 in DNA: TGTGCCAGCAGTTACTCCAGGACAGGGGGCGCGCGGAACACTGAAGCTTTCTTT.

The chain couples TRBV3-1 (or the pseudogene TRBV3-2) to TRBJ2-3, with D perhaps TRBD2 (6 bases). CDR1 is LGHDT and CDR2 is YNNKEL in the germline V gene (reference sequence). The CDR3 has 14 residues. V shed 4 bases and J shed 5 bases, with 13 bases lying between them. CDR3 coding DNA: TGTGCCAGCAGCCCCCGGGACTTAGTAGATACGCAGTATTTT. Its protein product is CASSPRDLVDTQYF.

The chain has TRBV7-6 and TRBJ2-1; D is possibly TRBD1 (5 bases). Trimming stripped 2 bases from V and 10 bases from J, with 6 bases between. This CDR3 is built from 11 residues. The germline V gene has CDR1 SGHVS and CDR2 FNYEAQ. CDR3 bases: TGTGCCAGCAGCTTAAACAGGGAGCAGTTCTTC. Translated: CASSLNREQFF.

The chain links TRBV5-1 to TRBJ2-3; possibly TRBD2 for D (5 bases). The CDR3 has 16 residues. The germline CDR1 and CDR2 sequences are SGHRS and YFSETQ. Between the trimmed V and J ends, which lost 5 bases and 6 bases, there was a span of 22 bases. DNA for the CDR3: TGCGCCAGCAGTCGGGATGGAACTGTCGGTGGGGATACGCAGTATTTT. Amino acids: CASSRDGTVGGDTQYF.

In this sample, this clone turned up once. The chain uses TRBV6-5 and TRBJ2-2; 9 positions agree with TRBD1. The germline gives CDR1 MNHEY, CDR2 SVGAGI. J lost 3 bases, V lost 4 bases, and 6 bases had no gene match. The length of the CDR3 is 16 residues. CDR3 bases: TGTGCCAGCAGTTCCCGGGGACAGGGATACACCGGGGAGCTGTTTTTT. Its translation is CASSSRGQGYTGELFF.

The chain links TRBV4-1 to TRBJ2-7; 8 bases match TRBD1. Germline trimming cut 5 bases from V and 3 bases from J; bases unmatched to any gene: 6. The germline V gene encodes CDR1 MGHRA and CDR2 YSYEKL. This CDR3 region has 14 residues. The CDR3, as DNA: TGCGCCAGCAGCGCCGGACAGGGAAGCTACGAGCAGTACTTC. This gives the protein CASSAGQGSYEQYF.

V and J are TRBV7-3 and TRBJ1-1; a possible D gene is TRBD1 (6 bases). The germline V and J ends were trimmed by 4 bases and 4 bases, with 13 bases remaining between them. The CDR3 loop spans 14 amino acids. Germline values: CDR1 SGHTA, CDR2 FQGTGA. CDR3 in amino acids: CASSSQGYGTEAFF. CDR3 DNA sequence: TGTGCCAGCAGCTCACAGGGTTATGGCACTGAAGCTTTCTTT. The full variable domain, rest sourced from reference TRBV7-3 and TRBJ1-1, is GAGVSQTPSNKVTEKGKYVELRCDPISGHTALYWYRQSLGQGPEFLIYFQGTGAADDSGLPNDRFFAVRPEGSVSTLKIQRTERGDSAVYLCASSSQGYGTEAFFGQGTRLTVV.

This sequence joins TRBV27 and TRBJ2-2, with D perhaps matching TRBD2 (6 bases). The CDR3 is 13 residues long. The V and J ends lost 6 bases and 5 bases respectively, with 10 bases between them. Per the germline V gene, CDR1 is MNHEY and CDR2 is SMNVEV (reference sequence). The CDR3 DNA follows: TGTGCCAGCAGCCTCGGGAGTACCGGGGAGCTGTTTTTT. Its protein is CASSLGSTGELFF.

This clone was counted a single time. The CDR3 DNA reads TGTGCCAGCAGTTTAGCCCCCCCGACAGGGGGAAACACCATATATTTT. Its protein product is CASSLAPPTGGNTIYF. The chain has TRBV28 and TRBJ1-3, with 7 nucleotides matching TRBD1. Trimming took 2 bases from V and 4 from J; bases not matched to a gene: 8. The germline CDR1 and CDR2 sequences are MDHEN and SYDVKM. The CDR3 loop spans 16 amino acids.